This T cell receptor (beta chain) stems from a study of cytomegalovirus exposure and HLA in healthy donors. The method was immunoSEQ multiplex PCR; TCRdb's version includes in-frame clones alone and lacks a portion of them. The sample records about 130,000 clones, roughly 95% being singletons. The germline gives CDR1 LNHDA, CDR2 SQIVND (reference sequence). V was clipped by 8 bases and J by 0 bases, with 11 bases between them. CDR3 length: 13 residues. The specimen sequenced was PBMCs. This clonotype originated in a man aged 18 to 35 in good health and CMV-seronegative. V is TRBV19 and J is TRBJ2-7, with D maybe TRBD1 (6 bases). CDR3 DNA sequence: TGTGCCAGTGGCAGAGGGGGCTCCTACGAGCAGTACTTC. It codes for CASGRGGSYEQYF.